This T cell receptor beta chain was sequenced in a study of cytomegalovirus exposure and HLA in healthy donors. Study results and limitations: As was reported, the classifier diagnosed cytomegalovirus status with high specificity and sensitivity.

Germline CDR1 reads SEHNR; CDR2 reads FQNEAQ (reference sequence). Germline trimming cut 5 bases from V and 7 bases from J; bases unmatched to any gene: 14. This CDR3 spans 16 amino acids. In regard to this clone: The antigen remains unidentified.

This PCR relied on a set of 60 Vbeta primers and 13 Jbeta primers. Authors' data handling: In a later analysis, approximately 73 million unique TCR beta chains included roughly 11 million shared by two or more donors. Clones were read by immunoSEQ multiplex PCR, and TCRdb kept only the in-frame ones, dropping some. D and trimming were read from the DNA, whereas the V and J calls and clone size are those reported in that table. The repertoire includes some 110,000 clones, around 74% of them detected once, and around 5% sits in the top ten. The J gene is TRBJ1-5, the V gene TRBV7-9, with TRBD1 matching over 7 bases. This sequence was found in a man aged 25-45 years in good health and CMV-seropositive. The sequenced material came from PBMCs. CDR3 amino acids: CASSPLGTRDSQPQHF. Here the CDR3 DNA reads TGTGCCAGCAGCCCTCTCGGTACTAGGGACAGCCAGCCCCAGCATTTT.